The source of this T cell receptor beta chain is a study of blood T cell repertoires in COVID-19. Study context: Some COVID-19 samples were acute and others convalescent; all came from the United States, Italy and Spain.

The V gene's germline CDR1 is LNHDA and CDR2 SQIVND (reference sequence). This CDR3 contains 16 residues. Deletions cut 3 bases from V and 0 bases from J, with 14 bases between. Sequenced by immunoSEQ multiplex PCR; TCRdb stores in-frame clones only, minus some. The table records about 130,000 clones, around 75% of them present only once. Seattle patient enrollment occurred during active infection, with longitudinal follow-up thereafter. This TCR derives from a woman aged 70-85 years with COVID-19, enrolled during active disease. The genes are TRBV19 and TRBJ1-2, with a possible D match to TRBD1 (6 bases). Sequenced input: peripheral blood. DNA of the CDR3: TGTGCCAGTAGTATCACAGGGTTCCCCTCTAACTATGGCTACACCTTC. Translated, it gives CASSITGFPSNYGYTF.